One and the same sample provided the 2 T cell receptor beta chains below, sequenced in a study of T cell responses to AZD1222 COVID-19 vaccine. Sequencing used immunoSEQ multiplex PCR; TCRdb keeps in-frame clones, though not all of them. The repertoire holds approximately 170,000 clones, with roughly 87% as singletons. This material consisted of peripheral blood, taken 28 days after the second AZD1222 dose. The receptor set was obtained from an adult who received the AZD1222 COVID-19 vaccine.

CDR3 protein: CAWKQGAVSGNTIYF. The CDR3 region has the DNA TGTGCCTGGAAACAGGGTGCGGTCTCTGGAAACACCATATATTTT. The gene calls are TRBV30 and TRBJ1-3; weak D call: TRBD1 (6 bases). The CDR3 covers 15 residues. The V gene lost 4 bases and the J gene lost 0 bases, with 13 bases spanning the gap. The germline CDR1 and CDR2 sequences are GTSNPN and SVGIG (reference sequence).

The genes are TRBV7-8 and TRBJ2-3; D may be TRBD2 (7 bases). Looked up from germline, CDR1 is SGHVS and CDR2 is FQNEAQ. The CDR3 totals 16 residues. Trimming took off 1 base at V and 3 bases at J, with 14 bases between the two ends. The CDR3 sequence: CASSLEGGARTDTQYF. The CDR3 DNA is TGTGCCAGCAGCTTAGAGGGGGGGGCAAGGACAGATACGCAGTATTTT.